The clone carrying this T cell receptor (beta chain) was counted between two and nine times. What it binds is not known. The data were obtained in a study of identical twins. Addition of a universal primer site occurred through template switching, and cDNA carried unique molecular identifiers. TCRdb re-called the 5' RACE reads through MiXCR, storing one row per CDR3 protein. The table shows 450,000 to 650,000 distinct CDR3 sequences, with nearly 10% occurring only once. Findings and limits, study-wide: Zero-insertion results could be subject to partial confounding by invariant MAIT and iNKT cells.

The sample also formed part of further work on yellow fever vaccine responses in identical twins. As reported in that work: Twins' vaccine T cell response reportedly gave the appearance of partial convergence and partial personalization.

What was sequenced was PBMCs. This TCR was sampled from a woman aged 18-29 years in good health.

CDR3 amino acids: CASSLESRNYGYTF. The CDR3, as DNA: TGCGCCAGCAGCTTGGAGTCCAGAAACTATGGCTACACCTTC. The chain combines TRBV5-1 with TRBJ1-2; D gene ambiguous. There are 14 residues in the CDR3. The V end lost 0 bases, the J end lost 2 bases, and 8 bases lay between the germline ends. The germline gives CDR1 SGHRS, CDR2 YFSETQ.